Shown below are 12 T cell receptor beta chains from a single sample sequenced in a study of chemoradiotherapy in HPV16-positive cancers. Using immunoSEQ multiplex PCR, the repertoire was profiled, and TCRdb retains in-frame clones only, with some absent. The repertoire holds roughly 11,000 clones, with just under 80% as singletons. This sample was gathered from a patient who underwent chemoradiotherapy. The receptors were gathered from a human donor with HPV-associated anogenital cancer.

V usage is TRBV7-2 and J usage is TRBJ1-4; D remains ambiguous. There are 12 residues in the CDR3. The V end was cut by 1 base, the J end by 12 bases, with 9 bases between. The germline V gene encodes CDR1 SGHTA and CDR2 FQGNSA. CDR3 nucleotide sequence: TGTGCCAGCAGCTTAGTAGGCTCCCAACTGTTTTTT. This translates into CASSLVGSQLFF.

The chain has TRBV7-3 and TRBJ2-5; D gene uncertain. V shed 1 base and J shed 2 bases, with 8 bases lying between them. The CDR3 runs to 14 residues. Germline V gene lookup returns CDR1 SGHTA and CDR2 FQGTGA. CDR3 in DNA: TGTGCCAGCAGCTTAAATGCAGCACAAGAGACCCAGTACTTC. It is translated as CASSLNAAQETQYF.

The CDR3 reads CASSTLTTRAPLHF. CDR3 sequence (DNA): TGTGCCAGCAGTACCTTAACTACGCGGGCGCCCCTCCACTTT. The chain employs TRBV6-5 and TRBJ1-6; no clear D gene. The V end was cut by 5 bases, the J end by 13 bases, with 18 bases between. CDR3 size: 14 residues. Germline loops: CDR1 MNHEY, CDR2 SVGAGI.

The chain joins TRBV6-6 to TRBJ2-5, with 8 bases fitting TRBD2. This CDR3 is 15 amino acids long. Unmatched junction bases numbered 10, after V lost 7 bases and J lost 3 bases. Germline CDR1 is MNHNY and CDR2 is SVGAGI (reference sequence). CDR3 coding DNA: TGTGCCAGCACCAACGGGGGACTAGTAAAAGAGACCCAGTACTTC. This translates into CASTNGGLVKETQYF.

The DNA for the CDR3 is TGCGCCAGCAATAGCCCGAGAACAGATACGCAGTATTTT. Translating gives CASNSPRTDTQYF. This sequence joins TRBV10-1 and TRBJ2-3; D gene ambiguous. Germline CDR1 and CDR2: WNHNN and SYGVQD (reference sequence). The length of the CDR3 is 13 residues. Deletions cut 7 bases from V and 3 bases from J, with 11 bases between.

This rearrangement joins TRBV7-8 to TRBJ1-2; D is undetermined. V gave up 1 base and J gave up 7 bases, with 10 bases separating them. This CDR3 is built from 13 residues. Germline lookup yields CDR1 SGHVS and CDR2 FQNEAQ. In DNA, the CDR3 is TGTGCCAGCAGCTTAGAGACCTGGATTGGCTACACCTTC. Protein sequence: CASSLETWIGYTF.

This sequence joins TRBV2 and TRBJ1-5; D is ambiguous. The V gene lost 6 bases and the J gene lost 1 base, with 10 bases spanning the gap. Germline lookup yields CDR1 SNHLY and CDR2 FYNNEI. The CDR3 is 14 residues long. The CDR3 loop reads CASRRDISNQPQHF. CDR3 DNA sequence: TGTGCCAGCAGGAGAGACATAAGCAATCAGCCCCAGCATTTT.

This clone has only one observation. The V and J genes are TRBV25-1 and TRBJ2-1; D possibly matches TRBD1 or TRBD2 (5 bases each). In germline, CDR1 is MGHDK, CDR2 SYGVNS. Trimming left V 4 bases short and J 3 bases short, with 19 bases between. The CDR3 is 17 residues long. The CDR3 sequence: CASSGAYPGRNYNEQFF. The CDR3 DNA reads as TGTGCCAGCAGTGGGGCCTATCCGGGACGGAACTACAATGAGCAGTTCTTC. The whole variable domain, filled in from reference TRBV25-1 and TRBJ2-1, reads EADIYQTPRYLVIGTGKKITLECSQTMGHDKMYWYQQDPGMELHLIHYSYGVNSTEKGDLSSESTVSRIRTEHFPLTLESARPSHTSQYLCASSGAYPGRNYNEQFFGPGTRLTVL.

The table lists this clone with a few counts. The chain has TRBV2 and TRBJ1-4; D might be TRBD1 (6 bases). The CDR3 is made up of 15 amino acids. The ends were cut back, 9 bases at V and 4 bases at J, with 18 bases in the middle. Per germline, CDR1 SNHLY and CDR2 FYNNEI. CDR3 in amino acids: CASGGTGRNNEKLFF. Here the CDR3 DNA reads TGTGCCAGTGGGGGTACAGGGAGGAATAATGAAAAACTGTTTTTT.

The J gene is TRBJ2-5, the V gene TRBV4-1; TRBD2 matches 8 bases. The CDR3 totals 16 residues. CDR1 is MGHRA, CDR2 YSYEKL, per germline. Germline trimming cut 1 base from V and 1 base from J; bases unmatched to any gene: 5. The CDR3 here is CASSQVRGAVQETQYF. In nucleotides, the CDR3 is TGCGCCAGCAGCCAAGTGCGGGGGGCCGTCCAAGAGACCCAGTACTTC.

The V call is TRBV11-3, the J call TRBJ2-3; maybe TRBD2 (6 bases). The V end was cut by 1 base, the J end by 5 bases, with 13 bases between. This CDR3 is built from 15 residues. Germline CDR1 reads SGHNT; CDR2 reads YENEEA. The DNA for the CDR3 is TGTGCCAGCAGCTTAGTGGGGGGTTCGGGAGATACGCAGTATTTT. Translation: CASSLVGGSGDTQYF.

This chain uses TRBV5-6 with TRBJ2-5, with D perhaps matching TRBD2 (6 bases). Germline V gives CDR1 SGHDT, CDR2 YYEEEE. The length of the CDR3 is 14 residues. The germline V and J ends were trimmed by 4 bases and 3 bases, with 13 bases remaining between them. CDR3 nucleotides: TGTGCCAGCAGCCAACCCGGAGGGGAAGAGACCCAGTACTTC. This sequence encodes CASSQPGGEETQYF. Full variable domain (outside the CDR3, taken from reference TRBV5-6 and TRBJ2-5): DAGVTQSPTHLIKTRGQQVTLRCSPKSGHDTVSWYQQALGQGPQFIFQYYEEEERQRGNFPDRFSGHQFPNYSSELNVNALLLGDSALYLCASSQPGGEETQYFGPGTRLLVL.